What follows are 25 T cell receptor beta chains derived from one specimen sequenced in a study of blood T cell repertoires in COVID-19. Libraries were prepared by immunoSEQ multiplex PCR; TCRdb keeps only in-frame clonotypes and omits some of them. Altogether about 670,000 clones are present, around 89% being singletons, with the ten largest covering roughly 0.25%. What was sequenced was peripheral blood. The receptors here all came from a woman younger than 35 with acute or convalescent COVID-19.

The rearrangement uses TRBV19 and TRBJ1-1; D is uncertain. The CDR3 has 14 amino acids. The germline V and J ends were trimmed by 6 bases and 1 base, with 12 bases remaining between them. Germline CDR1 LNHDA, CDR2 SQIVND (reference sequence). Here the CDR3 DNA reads TGTGCCAGTAGGTTACAGAGCCCGAACACTGAAGCTTTCTTT. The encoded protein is CASRLQSPNTEAFF.

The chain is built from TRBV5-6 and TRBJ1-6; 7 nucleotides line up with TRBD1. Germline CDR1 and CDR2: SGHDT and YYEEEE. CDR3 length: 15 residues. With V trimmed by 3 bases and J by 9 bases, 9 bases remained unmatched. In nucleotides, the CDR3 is TGTGCCAGCAGCTATAACAGGGGCGCTGGTTCACCCCTCCACTTT. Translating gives CASSYNRGAGSPLHF.

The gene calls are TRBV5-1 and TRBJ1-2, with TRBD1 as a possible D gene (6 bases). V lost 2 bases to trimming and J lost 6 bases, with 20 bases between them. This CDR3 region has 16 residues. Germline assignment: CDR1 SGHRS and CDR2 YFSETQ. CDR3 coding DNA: TGCGCCAGCAGCTTCACAAGGACAGACCCAAAAGATGGCTACACCTTC. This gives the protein CASSFTRTDPKDGYTF.

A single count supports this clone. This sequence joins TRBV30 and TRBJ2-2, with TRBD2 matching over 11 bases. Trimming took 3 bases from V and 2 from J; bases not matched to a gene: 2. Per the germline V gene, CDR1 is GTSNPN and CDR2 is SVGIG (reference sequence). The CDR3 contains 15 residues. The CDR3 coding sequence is TGTGCCTGGAGACTAGCGGGGGCCAACACCGGGGAGCTGTTTTTT. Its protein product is CAWRLAGANTGELFF.

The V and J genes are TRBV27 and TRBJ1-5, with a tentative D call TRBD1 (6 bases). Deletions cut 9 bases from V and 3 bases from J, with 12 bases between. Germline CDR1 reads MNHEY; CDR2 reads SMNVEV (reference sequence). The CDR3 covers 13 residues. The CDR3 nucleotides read TGTGCCAGTAGACAGGCCCTCAATCAGCCCCAGCATTTT. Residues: CASRQALNQPQHF.

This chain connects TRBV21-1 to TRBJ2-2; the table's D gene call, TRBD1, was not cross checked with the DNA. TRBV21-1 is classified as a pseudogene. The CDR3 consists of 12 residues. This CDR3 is CEWTGSTGELFF. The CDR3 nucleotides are TGTGAGTGGACAGGGAGCACCGGGGAGCTGTTTTTT.

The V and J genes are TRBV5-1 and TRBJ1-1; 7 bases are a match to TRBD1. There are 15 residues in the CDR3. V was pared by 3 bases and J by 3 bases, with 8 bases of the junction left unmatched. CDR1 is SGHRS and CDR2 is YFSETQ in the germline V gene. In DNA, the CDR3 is TGCGCCAGCAGCTCCCGACAGGGAATAGACACTGAAGCTTTCTTT. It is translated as CASSSRQGIDTEAFF.

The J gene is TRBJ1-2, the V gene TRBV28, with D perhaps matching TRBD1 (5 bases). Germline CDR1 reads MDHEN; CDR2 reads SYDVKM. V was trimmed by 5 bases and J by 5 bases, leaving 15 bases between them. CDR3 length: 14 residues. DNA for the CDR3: TGTGCCAGCAGTCTCCGGGACTTCCTTTATGGCTACACCTTC. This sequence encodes CASSLRDFLYGYTF.

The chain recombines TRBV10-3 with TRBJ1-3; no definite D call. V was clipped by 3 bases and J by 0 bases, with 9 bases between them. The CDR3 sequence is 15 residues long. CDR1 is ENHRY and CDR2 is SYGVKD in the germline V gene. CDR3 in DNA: TGTGCCATCAGTGACGCGAGGAGCTCTGGAAACACCATATATTTT. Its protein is CAISDARSSGNTIYF.

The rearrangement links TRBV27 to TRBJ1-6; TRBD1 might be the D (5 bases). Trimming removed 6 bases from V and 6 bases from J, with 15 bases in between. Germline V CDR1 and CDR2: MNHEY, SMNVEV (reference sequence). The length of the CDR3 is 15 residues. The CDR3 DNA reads TGTGCCAGCAGGGACACCCAATGGGTTAATTCACCCCTCCACTTT. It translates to CASRDTQWVNSPLHF.

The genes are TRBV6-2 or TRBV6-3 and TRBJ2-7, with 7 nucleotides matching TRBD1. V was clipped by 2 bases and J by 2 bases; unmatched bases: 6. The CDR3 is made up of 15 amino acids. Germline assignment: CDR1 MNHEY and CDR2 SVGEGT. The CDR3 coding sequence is TGTGCCAGCAGTTACATGGAGACAGGGCCCTACGAGCAGTACTTC. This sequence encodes CASSYMETGPYEQYF.

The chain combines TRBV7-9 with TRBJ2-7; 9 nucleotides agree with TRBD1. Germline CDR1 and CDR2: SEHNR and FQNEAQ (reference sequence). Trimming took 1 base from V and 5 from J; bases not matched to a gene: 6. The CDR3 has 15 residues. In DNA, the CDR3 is TGTGCCAGCAGCTTAGGGGGACAGGGTCCCAACGAGCAGTACTTC. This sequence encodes CASSLGGQGPNEQYF.

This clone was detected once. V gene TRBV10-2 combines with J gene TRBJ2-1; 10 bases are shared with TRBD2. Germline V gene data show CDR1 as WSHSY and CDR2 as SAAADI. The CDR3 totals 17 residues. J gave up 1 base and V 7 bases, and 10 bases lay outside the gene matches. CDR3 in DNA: TGCGCCAGCAAAAAACTAGCGGGGACGGCTTCCTACAATGAGCAGTTCTTC. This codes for CASKKLAGTASYNEQFF.

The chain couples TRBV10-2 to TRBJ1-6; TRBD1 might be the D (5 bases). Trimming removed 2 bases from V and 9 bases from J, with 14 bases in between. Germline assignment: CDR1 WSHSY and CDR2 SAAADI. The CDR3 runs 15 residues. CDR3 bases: TGCGCCAGCAGTGAGACAGGCCAGGGTGGTTCACCCCTCCACTTT. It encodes CASSETGQGGSPLHF.

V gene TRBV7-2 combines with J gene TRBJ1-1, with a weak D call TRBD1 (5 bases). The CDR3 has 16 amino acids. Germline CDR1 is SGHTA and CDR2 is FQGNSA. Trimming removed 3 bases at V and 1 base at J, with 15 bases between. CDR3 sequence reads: CASSFRTPFPNTEAFF. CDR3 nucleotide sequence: TGTGCCAGCAGCTTCCGGACACCCTTCCCGAACACTGAAGCTTTCTTT.

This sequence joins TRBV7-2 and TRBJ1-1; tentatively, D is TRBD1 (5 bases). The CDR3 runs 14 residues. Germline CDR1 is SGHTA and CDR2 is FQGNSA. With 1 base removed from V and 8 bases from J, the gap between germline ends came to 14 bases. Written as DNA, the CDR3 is TGTGCCAGCAGCTTAGTTAGATCAGGGATGGAAGCTTTCTTT. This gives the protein CASSLVRSGMEAFF.

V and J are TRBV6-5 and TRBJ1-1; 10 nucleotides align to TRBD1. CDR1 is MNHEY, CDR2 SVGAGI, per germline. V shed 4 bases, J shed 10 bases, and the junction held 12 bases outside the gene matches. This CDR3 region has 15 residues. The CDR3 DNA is TGTGCCAGCAGTTCCGGGACAGGGGACCTCCAAGGAGCTTTCTTT. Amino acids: CASSSGTGDLQGAFF.

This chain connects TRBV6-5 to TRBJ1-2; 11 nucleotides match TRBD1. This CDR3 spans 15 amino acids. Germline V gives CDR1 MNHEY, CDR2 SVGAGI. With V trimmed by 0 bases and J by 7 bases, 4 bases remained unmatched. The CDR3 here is CASSYSKDRGLGYTF. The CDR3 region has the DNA TGTGCCAGCAGTTACTCGAAGGACAGGGGGCTTGGCTACACCTTC.

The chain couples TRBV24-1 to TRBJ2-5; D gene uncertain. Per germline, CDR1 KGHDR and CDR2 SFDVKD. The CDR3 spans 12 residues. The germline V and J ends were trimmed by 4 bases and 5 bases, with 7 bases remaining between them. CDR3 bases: TGTGCCACCAGTGACTATTTCGAGACCCAGTACTTC. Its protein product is CATSDYFETQYF.

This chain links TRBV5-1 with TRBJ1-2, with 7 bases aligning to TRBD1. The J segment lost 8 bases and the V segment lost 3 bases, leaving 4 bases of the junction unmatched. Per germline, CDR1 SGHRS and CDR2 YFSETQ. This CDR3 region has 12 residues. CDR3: CASSSDRRGYTF. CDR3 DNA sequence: TGCGCCAGCAGCTCGGACAGGAGAGGCTACACCTTC.

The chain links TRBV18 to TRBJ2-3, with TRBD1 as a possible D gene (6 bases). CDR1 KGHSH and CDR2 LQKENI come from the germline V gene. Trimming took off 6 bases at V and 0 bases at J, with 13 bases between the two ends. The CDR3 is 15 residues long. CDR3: CASSPVGASTDTQYF. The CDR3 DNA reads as TGTGCCAGCTCCCCCGTGGGGGCTAGCACAGATACGCAGTATTTT.

The CDR3 nucleotides are TGTGCCAGCAGCGTAGCTGCGGGGACGGGCTATGGCTACACCTTC. Translated, it gives CASSVAAGTGYGYTF. J is TRBJ1-2 and V is TRBV9; D perhaps matches TRBD1 (5 bases). Germline V gene sequence: CDR1 SGDLS, CDR2 YYNGEE. V lost 0 bases and J lost 4, with 13 bases in between. The CDR3 consists of 15 residues. The full variable domain, rest sourced from reference TRBV9 and TRBJ1-2, is DSGVTQTPKHLITATGQRVTLRCSPRSGDLSVYWYQQSLDQGLQFLIQYYNGEERAKGNILERFSAQQFPDLHSELNLSSLELGDSALYFCASSVAAGTGYGYTFGSGTRLTVV.

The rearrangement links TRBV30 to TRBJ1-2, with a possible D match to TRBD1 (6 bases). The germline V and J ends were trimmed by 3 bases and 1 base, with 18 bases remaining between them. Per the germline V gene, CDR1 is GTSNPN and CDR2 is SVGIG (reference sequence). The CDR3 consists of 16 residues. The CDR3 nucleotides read TGTGCCTGGAGGATCGGGACACGCCGTTATAACTATGGCTACACCTTC. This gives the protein CAWRIGTRRYNYGYTF.

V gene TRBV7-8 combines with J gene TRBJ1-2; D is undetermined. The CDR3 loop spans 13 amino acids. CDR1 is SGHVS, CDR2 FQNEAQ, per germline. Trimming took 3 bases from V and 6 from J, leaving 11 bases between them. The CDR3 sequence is CASSFGGFDGYTF. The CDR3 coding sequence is TGTGCCAGCAGCTTCGGCGGTTTTGATGGCTACACCTTC.

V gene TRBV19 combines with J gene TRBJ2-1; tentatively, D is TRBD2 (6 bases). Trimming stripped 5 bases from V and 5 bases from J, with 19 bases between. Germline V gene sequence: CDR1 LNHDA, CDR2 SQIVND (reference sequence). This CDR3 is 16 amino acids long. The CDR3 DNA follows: TGTGCCAGTAGTCCTTTTTCCGGGACTCCTAACAATGAGCAGTTCTTC. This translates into CASSPFSGTPNNEQFF.